This entry describes one T cell receptor (beta chain). Healthy Caucasian individuals from Russia aged about 6 to 95 were enrolled as donors. A second PCR, run for about 7 to 11 cycles, used a sample-barcoded 5' primer plus a J-beta primer mix. Each single sample gave us at least 3 million CDR3-containing paired-end reads. TCRdb passed the 5' RACE reads through MiXCR, listing each CDR3 protein once. The repertoire consists of about 1.1 million distinct CDR3 sequences, with 35% to 40% occurring once and the leading ten covering roughly 14%. The V gene lost 2 bases and the J gene lost 5 bases, with 10 bases spanning the gap. The V gene's germline CDR1 is MNHEY and CDR2 SVGEGT. This CDR3 has 14 residues. This entry comes from a study of blood T cells in healthy people across ages.

Source material: blood. The chain recombines TRBV6-2 or TRBV6-3 with TRBJ1-5, with D perhaps TRBD1 (5 bases). The TCR comes from a man aged 18 to 30 in good health. The DNA of the CDR3 is TGTGCCAGCAGTTACGGGGGAGGGGATCAGCCCCAGCATTTT. Translation gives CASSYGGGDQPQHF.